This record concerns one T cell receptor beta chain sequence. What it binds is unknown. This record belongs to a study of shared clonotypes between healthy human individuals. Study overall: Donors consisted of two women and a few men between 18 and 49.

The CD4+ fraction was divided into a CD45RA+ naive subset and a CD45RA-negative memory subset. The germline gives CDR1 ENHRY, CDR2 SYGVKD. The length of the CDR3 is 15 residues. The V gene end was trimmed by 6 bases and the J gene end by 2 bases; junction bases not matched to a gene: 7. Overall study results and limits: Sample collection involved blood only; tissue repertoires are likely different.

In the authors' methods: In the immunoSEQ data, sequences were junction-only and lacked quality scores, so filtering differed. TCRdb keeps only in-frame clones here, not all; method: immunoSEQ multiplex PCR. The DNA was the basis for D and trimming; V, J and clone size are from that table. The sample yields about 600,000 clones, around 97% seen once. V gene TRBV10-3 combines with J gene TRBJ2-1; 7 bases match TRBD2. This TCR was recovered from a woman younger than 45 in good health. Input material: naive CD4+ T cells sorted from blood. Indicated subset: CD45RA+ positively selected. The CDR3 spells CAISGGSSTYNEQFF. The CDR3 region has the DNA TGTGCCATCAGCGGGGGGAGTAGCACCTACAATGAGCAGTTCTTC.